The sample holds a few counts of the clone carrying this T cell receptor (beta chain). Its antigen is unidentified. Each CDR3 protein is one row after TCRdb ran MiXCR on the reads. The sample holds fewer than 850,000 distinct CDR3 sequences, about 29% seen once. This entry belongs to a study of T cell repertoires in cytomegalovirus infection. Study-wide background: Public TCR beta signatures were indicative of both CMV infection and a matching HLA type.

Study findings and constraints: The ex vivo response was dominated by HLA-C-restricted CMV-specific TCR beta clonotypes.

Sample: cultured CD8+ T cells from PBMCs, taken from culture after CMV antigen stimulation. The clonotype comes from a human donor in good health (CMV status not recorded). Some clones in this sample may be carry-over from other donors' samples.

The chain's CDR3 is CASRRDRGLNQPQHF. DNA for the CDR3: TGTGCCAGCAGACGGGACAGGGGGCTCAATCAGCCCCAGCATTTT. This chain uses TRBV6-6 with TRBJ1-5, with 12 positions matching TRBD1. The junction had 3 bases not matched to a gene; V was cut back by 6 bases and J by 3 bases. The V gene's germline CDR1 is MNHNY and CDR2 SVGAGI (reference sequence). This CDR3 has 15 residues.